This T cell receptor (beta chain) was sequenced in a study of cytomegalovirus exposure and HLA in healthy donors. General study points: CMV antigen specificity was confirmed in vitro for a few CMV-associated chains.

The V gene lost 0 bases and the J gene lost 4 bases, with 6 bases spanning the gap. This CDR3 spans 13 amino acids. Germline V gives CDR1 SGHRS, CDR2 YFSETQ. Regarding this clone: Its cognate antigen is unknown.

With 60 Vbeta and 13 Jbeta primers, the PCR was carried out. The data were produced by immunoSEQ multiplex PCR, yet TCRdb's version contains in-frame clones alone and is incomplete. The repertoire has fewer than 100,000 clones, over 75% of them found once; the top ten carry nearly 6%. The sample consisted of PBMCs. The V gene is TRBV5-1, the J gene TRBJ2-3, with no clear D. The sequence derives from a female donor in good health and CMV-seronegative. The CDR3 sequence: CASSLVQSDTQYF. DNA for the CDR3: TGCGCCAGCAGCTTGGTACAGTCAGATACGCAGTATTTT.